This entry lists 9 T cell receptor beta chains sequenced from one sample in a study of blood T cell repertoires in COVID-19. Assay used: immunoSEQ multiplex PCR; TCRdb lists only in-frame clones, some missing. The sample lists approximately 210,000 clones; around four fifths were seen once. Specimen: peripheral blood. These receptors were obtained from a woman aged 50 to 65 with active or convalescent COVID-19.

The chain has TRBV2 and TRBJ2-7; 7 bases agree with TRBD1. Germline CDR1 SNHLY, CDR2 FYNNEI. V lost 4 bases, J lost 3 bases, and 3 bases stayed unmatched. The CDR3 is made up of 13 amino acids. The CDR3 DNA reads TGTGCCAGCAGTGTGGACAGGTTCTACGAGCAGTACTTC. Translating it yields CASSVDRFYEQYF. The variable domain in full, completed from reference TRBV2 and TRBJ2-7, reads EPEVTQTPSHQVTQMGQEVILRCVPISNHLYFYWYRQILGQKVEFLVSFYNNEISEKSEIFDDQFSVERPDGSNFTLKIRSTKLEDSAMYFCASSVDRFYEQYFGPGTRLTVT.

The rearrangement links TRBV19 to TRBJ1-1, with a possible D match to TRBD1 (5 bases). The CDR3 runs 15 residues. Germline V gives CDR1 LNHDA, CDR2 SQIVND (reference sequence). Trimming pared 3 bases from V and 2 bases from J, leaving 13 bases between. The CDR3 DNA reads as TGTGCCAGTAGTATTTGGGCAGGGAAAAACACTGAAGCTTTCTTT. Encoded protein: CASSIWAGKNTEAFF.

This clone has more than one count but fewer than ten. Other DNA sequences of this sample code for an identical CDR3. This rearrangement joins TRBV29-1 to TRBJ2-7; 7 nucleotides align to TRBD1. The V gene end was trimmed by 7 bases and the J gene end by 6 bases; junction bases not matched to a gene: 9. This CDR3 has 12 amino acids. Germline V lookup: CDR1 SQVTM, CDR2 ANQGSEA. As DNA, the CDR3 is TGCAGCGCCCAGACAGGGTACGGCGAGCAGTACGTC. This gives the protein CSAQTGYGEQYV.

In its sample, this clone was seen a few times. The CDR3 here is CASTRQGPRSGANVLTF. In DNA form, the CDR3 reads TGTGCCAGCACCCGACAGGGTCCGAGATCTGGGGCCAACGTCCTGACTTTC. The chain is built from TRBV7-9 and TRBJ2-6, with TRBD1 identical over 7 bases. The CDR3 is 17 residues long. Germline-derived CDR1 and CDR2 are SEHNR and FQNEAQ (reference sequence). V gave up 7 bases and J gave up 1 base; unmatched junction bases: 10.

CDR3 sequence reads: CASSVGQGIQFF. CDR3 DNA: TGTGCCAGCAGCGTGGGACAGGGGATTCAGTTCTTC. The V and J genes are TRBV9 and TRBJ2-1; TRBD1 matches 10 bases. Trimming took 2 bases from V and 13 from J; bases not matched to a gene: 3. CDR1 is SGDLS and CDR2 is YYNGEE in the germline V gene. The CDR3 is made up of 12 amino acids.

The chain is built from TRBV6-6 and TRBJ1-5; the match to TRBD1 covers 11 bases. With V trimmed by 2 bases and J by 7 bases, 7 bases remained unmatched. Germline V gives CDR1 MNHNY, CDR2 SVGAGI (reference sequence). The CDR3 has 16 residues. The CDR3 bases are TGTGCCAGCAGTTACCCCGGGACAGGGGGTGGACAGCCCCAGCATTTT. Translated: CASSYPGTGGGQPQHF.

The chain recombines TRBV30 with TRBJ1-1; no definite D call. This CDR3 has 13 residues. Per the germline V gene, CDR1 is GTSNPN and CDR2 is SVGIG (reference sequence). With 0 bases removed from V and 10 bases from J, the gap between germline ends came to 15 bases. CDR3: CAWSVGLSSRAFF. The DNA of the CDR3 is TGTGCCTGGAGTGTAGGACTTAGCAGTCGAGCTTTCTTT. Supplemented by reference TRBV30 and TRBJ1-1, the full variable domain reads SQTIHQWPATLVQPVGSPLSLECTVEGTSNPNLYWYRQAAGRGLQLLFYSVGIGQISSEVPQNLSASRPQDRQFILSSKKLLLSDSGFYLCAWSVGLSSRAFFGQGTRLTVV.

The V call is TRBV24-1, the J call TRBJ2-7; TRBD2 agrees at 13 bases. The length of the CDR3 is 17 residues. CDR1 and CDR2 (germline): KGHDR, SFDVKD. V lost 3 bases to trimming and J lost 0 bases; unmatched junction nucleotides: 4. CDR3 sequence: CATSDPGLAGSSYEQYV. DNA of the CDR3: TGTGCCACCAGTGATCCGGGACTAGCGGGGAGCTCCTACGAGCAGTACGTC.

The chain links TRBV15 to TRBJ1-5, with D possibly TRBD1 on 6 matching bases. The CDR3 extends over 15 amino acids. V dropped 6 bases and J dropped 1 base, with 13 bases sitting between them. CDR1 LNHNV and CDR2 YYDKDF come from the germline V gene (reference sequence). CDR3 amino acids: CATRTNRESNQPQHF. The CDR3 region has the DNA TGTGCCACCAGGACTAACAGGGAAAGCAATCAGCCCCAGCATTTT.